Listed here are 20 T cell receptor beta chains from one sample, sequenced in a study of type 1 regulatory T cells. TCRdb called the reads again in MiXCR, with one record for every CDR3 protein. The sample contains 60,000 to 70,000 distinct CDR3 sequences, about 48% of which appear only once. For these TCRs, the target antigens are not known. The sample comprised cultured non-Tr1 T cells, either the whole culture or a sorted T cell fraction (not recorded which). Receptors originate from a human donor in good health.

CDR3 coding DNA: TGTGCCAGCACCCTGGTAGGGAGGCCCACTGAAGCTTTCTTT. Amino acids: CASTLVGRPTEAFF. The J gene is TRBJ1-1, the V gene TRBV5-5, with unresolved D. V gave up 6 bases and J gave up 4 bases, with 16 bases separating them. There are 14 residues in the CDR3. Germline values: CDR1 SGHKS, CDR2 YYEKEE (reference sequence).

The chain couples TRBV10-3 to TRBJ2-3, with 10 bases that match TRBD2. CDR3 length: 14 amino acids. Trimming at V came to 10 bases and at J to 12 bases, leaving 16 bases not matched to a gene. The V gene's germline CDR1 is ENHRY and CDR2 SYGVKD. The CDR3 loop reads CATRIGLAGDFQYF. The CDR3 DNA sequence: TGTGCCACCAGAATAGGGCTAGCGGGAGACTTTCAGTATTTT.

The chain joins TRBV5-4 to TRBJ2-5; weak D call: TRBD1 (6 bases). The CDR3 runs 13 residues. Trimming cost V 4 bases and J 9 bases, with 16 bases left between them. Per germline, CDR1 SGHNT and CDR2 YYREEE (reference sequence). CDR3 in DNA: TGTGCCAGCAGCGCAGGGGACCTATTGGCCCAGTACTTC. This translates into CASSAGDLLAQYF.

In its sample, this clonotype was seen many times. The gene calls are TRBV20-1 and TRBJ1-1, with D uncertain. This CDR3 has 13 residues. V lost 3 bases and J 8 bases, leaving 16 bases between the germline ends. From germline, CDR1 is DFQATT and CDR2 SNEGSKA (reference sequence). The CDR3 DNA reads as TGCAGTGCTAGTCCACCCGGGCTGGTCGAAGCTTTCTTT. The encoded protein is CSASPPGLVEAFF.

The chain joins TRBV4-1 to TRBJ2-3, with a weak D call TRBD1 (5 bases). This CDR3 has 15 amino acids. Trimming stripped 3 bases from V and 3 bases from J, with 13 bases between. CDR1 and CDR2 (germline): MGHRA, YSYEKL. The chain's CDR3 is CASSHRVSRTDTQYF. In DNA, the CDR3 is TGCGCCAGCAGCCACAGGGTCAGTCGAACAGATACGCAGTATTTT.

The V gene is TRBV7-2, the J gene TRBJ2-1; 15 bases map to TRBD2. Trimming at V came to 4 bases and at J to 3 bases, leaving 7 bases not matched to a gene. The CDR3 has 18 residues. The germline V gene encodes CDR1 SGHTA and CDR2 FQGNSA. The CDR3 here is CASSSRTSGGAFYNEQFF. The CDR3 region has the DNA TGTGCCAGCAGCTCGAGGACTAGCGGGGGGGCCTTCTACAATGAGCAGTTCTTC.

This clonotype came up a few times. This rearrangement joins TRBV7-8 to TRBJ2-5; D is uncertain. V lost 2 bases and J 5 bases, leaving 15 bases between the germline ends. The germline V gene has CDR1 SGHVS and CDR2 FQNEAQ. The CDR3 covers 15 residues. CDR3 bases: TGTGCCAGCAGCTTAACGGCCTCCGAGCTGGAGACCCAGTACTTC. Amino acids: CASSLTASELETQYF.

CDR3 protein: CASKERLAGGQETQYF. The DNA of the CDR3 is TGTGCCAGTAAAGAAAGACTAGCGGGGGGACAAGAGACCCAGTACTTC. This chain uses TRBV19 with TRBJ2-5; the match to TRBD2 covers 13 bases. From germline, CDR1 is LNHDA and CDR2 SQIVND (reference sequence). V was clipped by 7 bases and J by 2 bases; unmatched bases: 7. The CDR3 spans 16 residues.

J is TRBJ2-2 and V is TRBV2, with D uncertain. The germline gives CDR1 SNHLY, CDR2 FYNNEI. V was trimmed by 9 bases and J by 0 bases, leaving 11 bases between them. This CDR3 is 14 amino acids long. In nucleotides, the CDR3 is TGTGCCAGTAAGAGGCGATCGAACACCGGGGAGCTGTTTTTT. This encodes CASKRRSNTGELFF.

This clonotype was seen a few times. This chain uses TRBV20-1 with TRBJ2-1; D gene uncertain. The CDR3 is made up of 12 amino acids. V lost 6 bases and J 6 bases, leaving 12 bases between the germline ends. Germline values: CDR1 DFQATT, CDR2 SNEGSKA (reference sequence). CDR3 loop: CSATRVVNEQFF. In nucleotides, the CDR3 is TGCAGTGCCACCCGGGTTGTCAATGAGCAGTTCTTC.

The J gene is TRBJ1-6, the V gene TRBV7-2; D remains unclear. The CDR3 consists of 14 residues. CDR1 SGHTA and CDR2 FQGNSA come from the germline V gene. V was trimmed by 7 bases and J by 6 bases, leaving 13 bases between them. Written as DNA, the CDR3 is TGTGCCAGCACCCGGACGGCTACTAATTCACCCCTCCACTTT. It codes for CASTRTATNSPLHF.

Of note for this clonotype: At one boundary the junction diverges from the germline segment, which might be a read error. CDR3 nucleotides: TGTGCCAGCAGCTTCCCTCCCTCCCTCTACGGGGGGGATTACCAAGAGACCCAGCACTTC. Residues: CASSFPPSLYGGDYQETQHF. V usage is TRBV11-3 and J usage is TRBJ2-5; 8 bases fit TRBD2. Germline CDR1 and CDR2: SGHNT and YENEEA. The CDR3 covers 20 residues. Together with reference TRBV11-3 and TRBJ2-5, the CDR3 gives the full variable domain: EAGVVQSPRYKIIEKKQPVAFWCNPISGHNTLYWYLQNLGQGPELLIRYENEEAVDDSQLPKDRFSAERLKGVDSTLKIQPAELGDSAVYLCASSFPPSLYGGDYQETQHFGPGTRLLVL.

This clonotype has only a few counts. This chain joins TRBV3-1 and TRBJ2-4, with a tentative D call TRBD2 (5 bases). The germline V gene encodes CDR1 LGHDT and CDR2 YNNKEL (reference sequence). The V and J ends lost 4 bases and 9 bases respectively, with 13 bases between them. The length of the CDR3 is 13 residues. The CDR3 nucleotides read TGTGCCAGCAGCCCAGACCTAGCCACCATTCAGTACTTC. Its translation: CASSPDLATIQYF.

The chain uses TRBV7-2 and TRBJ1-2; D remains unclear. This CDR3 has 14 amino acids. V shed 3 bases and J shed 2 bases, with 10 bases lying between them. CDR1 and CDR2 (germline): SGHTA, FQGNSA. This CDR3 reads CASSLAGMNYGYTF. The DNA of the CDR3 is TGTGCCAGCAGCTTGGCAGGCATGAACTATGGCTACACCTTC.

The chain's CDR3 is CASSLEGINSYNSPLHF. The CDR3 DNA follows: TGTGCCAGCAGTTTAGAGGGGATAAACTCCTATAATTCACCCCTCCACTTT. This chain connects TRBV12-3 or TRBV12-4 to TRBJ1-6; maybe TRBD1 (5 bases). The V end lost 1 base, the J end lost 0 bases, and 10 bases lay between the germline ends. There are 17 residues in the CDR3.

This clonotype came up once. V and J are TRBV12-3 or TRBV12-4 and TRBJ2-1; tentative D call: TRBD2 (5 bases). The length of the CDR3 is 16 residues. V was shortened by 3 bases and J by 10 bases, with 22 bases between the two germline ends. For the CDR3, the DNA is TGTGCCAGCAGTTTTGGACTCCCCCCGACCAATTGGGAGCAGTTCTTC. It encodes CASSFGLPPTNWEQFF.

The chain has TRBV16 and TRBJ1-1, with no clear D. V shed 4 bases and J shed 0 bases, with 9 bases lying between them. The CDR3 loop spans 14 amino acids. The germline V gene encodes CDR1 KGHSY and CDR2 FQNENV. The CDR3 protein is CASSPTRMNTEAFF. The CDR3 bases are TGTGCCAGCAGCCCAACACGTATGAACACTGAAGCTTTCTTT.

This chain links TRBV4-3 with TRBJ2-3, with 14 bases fitting TRBD2. This CDR3 is built from 20 residues. Trimming cost V 2 bases and J 3 bases; bases outside gene matches: 13. Germline-derived CDR1 and CDR2 are LGHNA and YSLEER. The CDR3 sequence: CASSQYGLAGGPVGTDTQYF. CDR3 DNA sequence: TGCGCCAGCAGCCAATACGGACTAGCGGGGGGCCCCGTGGGAACAGATACGCAGTATTTT.

The sample holds a few counts of this clonotype. V usage is TRBV3-1 and J usage is TRBJ2-2; possibly TRBD1 for D (5 bases). This CDR3 contains 16 residues. Trimming removed 0 bases from V and 2 bases from J, with 10 bases in between. Germline V gene data show CDR1 as LGHDT and CDR2 as YNNKEL (reference sequence). Here the CDR3 reads CASSQDHRINTGELFF. Written as DNA, the CDR3 is TGTGCCAGCAGCCAAGATCACAGGATAAACACCGGGGAGCTGTTTTTT.

This clonotype has a handful of counts. The V gene is TRBV6-2 or TRBV6-3, the J gene TRBJ1-2; D is possibly TRBD1 (5 bases). Trimming removed 2 bases at V and 4 bases at J, with 11 bases between. CDR3 size: 14 residues. CDR1 is MNHEY and CDR2 is SVGEGT in the germline V gene. CDR3 residues: CASSYGGTGYGYTF. CDR3 DNA sequence: TGTGCCAGCAGTTACGGGGGTACGGGCTATGGCTACACCTTC.